The 6 T cell receptor beta chains below come from one sample, sequenced in a study of blood T cell repertoires in COVID-19. The protocol was immunoSEQ multiplex PCR, while the TCRdb copy is restricted to in-frame clones and leaves out a portion. The sample holds 90,000 or so clones, roughly 86% seen once. The source material was peripheral blood. These receptor sequences come from a human donor in a cohort sampled during active COVID-19.

Many counts were recorded for this clone. The rearrangement uses TRBV12-3 or TRBV12-4 and TRBJ2-1; the D gene is possibly TRBD2 (5 bases). This CDR3 is built from 11 residues. V lost 9 bases, J lost 5 bases, and 8 bases lay in between. This CDR3 reads CASGRDNEQFF. In nucleotides, the CDR3 is TGTGCCAGTGGGCGGGACAATGAGCAGTTCTTC.

J is TRBJ2-1 and V is TRBV7-9, with 10 bases lining up with TRBD1. The CDR3 is made up of 15 amino acids. J was trimmed by 5 bases and V by 6 bases; bases with no gene match: 7. Looked up from germline, CDR1 is SEHNR and CDR2 is FQNEAQ (reference sequence). DNA for the CDR3: TGTGCCAGCAGATCCGGGACAGGGGTCGACAATGAGCAGTTCTTC. As protein: CASRSGTGVDNEQFF. Supplemented by reference TRBV7-9 and TRBJ2-1, the full variable domain reads DTGVSQNPRHKITKRGQNVTFRCDPISEHNRLYWYRQTLGQGPEFLTYFQNEAQLEKSRLLSDRFSAERPKGSFSTLEIQRTEQGDSAMYLCASRSGTGVDNEQFFGPGTRLTVL.

The chain is built from TRBV3-1 (or the pseudogene TRBV3-2) and TRBJ1-2, with 12 bases aligning to TRBD1. This CDR3 contains 15 residues. CDR1 and CDR2 from the germline V gene are LGHDT and YNNKEL (reference sequence). Trimming removed 1 base from V and 7 bases from J; junction bases left unmatched: 4. CDR3 nucleotide sequence: TGTGCCAGCAGCCAAGCCGGGACAGGGGGCGTTGGCTACACCTTC. Its translation is CASSQAGTGGVGYTF.

This chain connects TRBV2 to TRBJ2-2; perhaps TRBD1 as D (6 bases). The CDR3 sequence is 13 residues long. V lost 8 bases to trimming and J lost 7 bases, with 14 bases between them. CDR1 is SNHLY, CDR2 FYNNEI, per germline. The CDR3 loop reads CASGNRDVGELFF. DNA of the CDR3: TGTGCCAGCGGCAACAGGGATGTCGGGGAGCTGTTTTTT.

This chain joins TRBV4-3 and TRBJ2-1; perhaps TRBD1 as D (6 bases). Trimming removed 1 base from V and 6 bases from J, with 10 bases in between. Looked up from germline, CDR1 is LGHNA and CDR2 is YSLEER. CDR3 length: 14 amino acids. The CDR3 loop is CASSQVAGANEQFF. For the CDR3, the DNA is TGCGCCAGCAGCCAAGTGGCAGGGGCCAATGAGCAGTTCTTC.

The CDR3 coding sequence is TGTGCCAGCAGTCTACGCCGGGACAGGGCCTACGAGCAGTACTTC. Protein: CASSLRRDRAYEQYF. The rearrangement links TRBV6-2 or TRBV6-3 to TRBJ2-7; 9 bases are shared with TRBD1. Trimming took 5 bases from V and 2 from J; bases not matched to a gene: 7. CDR3 size: 15 residues. The germline gives CDR1 MNHEY, CDR2 SVGEGT.